The clone carrying this T cell receptor beta chain has at least ten counts. Germline CDR1 reads SQVTM; CDR2 reads ANQGSEA. The junction had 2 bases not matched to a gene; V was cut back by 6 bases and J by 1 base. The CDR3 spans 12 residues. One entry per CDR3 protein, called by TCRdb with MiXCR from the 5' RACE reads. The sample lists fewer than 140,000 distinct CDR3 sequences, approximately 15% occurring once. The data are from a study of T-cell memory formation after mild COVID-19. The receptor was derived from an adult woman who had mild COVID-19 (a few samples of this study predate the infection). Cell type and time point are not known. The sequencing sample was made of PBMCs or a T cell subset sorted from them (not recorded which). This chain connects TRBV29-1 to TRBJ2-7; 8 bases line up with TRBD1. The DNA of the CDR3 is TGCAGCGTCGGGACAGGATCCTACGAGCAGTACTTC. This codes for CSVGTGSYEQYF.